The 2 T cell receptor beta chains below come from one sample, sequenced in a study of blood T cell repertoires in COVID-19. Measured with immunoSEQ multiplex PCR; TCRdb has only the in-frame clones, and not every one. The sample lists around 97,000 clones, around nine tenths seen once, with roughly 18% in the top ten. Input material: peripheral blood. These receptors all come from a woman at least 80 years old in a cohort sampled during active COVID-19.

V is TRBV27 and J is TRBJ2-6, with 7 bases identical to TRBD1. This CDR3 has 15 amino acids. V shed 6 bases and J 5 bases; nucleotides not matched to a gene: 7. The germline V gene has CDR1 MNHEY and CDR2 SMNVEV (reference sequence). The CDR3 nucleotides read TGTGCCAGCAGCCGAGGACAGGCATGGGCCAACGTCCTGACTTTC. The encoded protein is CASSRGQAWANVLTF.

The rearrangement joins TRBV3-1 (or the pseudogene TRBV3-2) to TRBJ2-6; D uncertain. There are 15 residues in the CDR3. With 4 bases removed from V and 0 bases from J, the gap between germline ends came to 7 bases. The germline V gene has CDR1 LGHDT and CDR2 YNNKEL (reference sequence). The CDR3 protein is CASSPKFSGANVLTF. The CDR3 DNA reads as TGTGCCAGCAGCCCTAAATTCTCTGGGGCCAACGTCCTGACTTTC.